What follows are 3 T cell receptor beta chains derived from one specimen sequenced in a study of blood T cell repertoires in COVID-19. The method was immunoSEQ multiplex PCR; TCRdb's version includes in-frame clones alone and lacks a portion of them. This sample has about 150,000 clones; approximately 84% occur once, and the top ten carry 44%. The specimen sequenced was peripheral blood. The receptors here all came from a human donor in a cohort sampled during active COVID-19.

The chain has TRBV7-2 and TRBJ1-1, with 8 bases identical to TRBD1. CDR1 and CDR2 from the germline V gene are SGHTA and FQGNSA. The CDR3 is 14 amino acids. Trimming removed 3 bases from V and 5 bases from J; junction bases left unmatched: 5. The CDR3 spells CASSFSGGLTEAFF. In DNA form, the CDR3 reads TGTGCCAGCAGCTTTTCAGGGGGCTTAACTGAAGCTTTCTTT.

The gene calls are TRBV11-2 and TRBJ1-1; the match to TRBD1 covers 9 bases. There are 17 residues in the CDR3. J gave up 3 bases and V 4 bases, and 12 bases lay outside the gene matches. Germline V gives CDR1 SGHAT, CDR2 FQNNGV. The CDR3 DNA reads as TGTGCCAGCAGCTCGTACACAGGGGGCTGGCGGGACACTGAAGCTTTCTTT. Translated, it gives CASSSYTGGWRDTEAFF.

This chain uses TRBV5-1 with TRBJ2-5, with 7 bases identical to TRBD2. The CDR3 has 15 residues. Trimming cost V 3 bases and J 4 bases; bases outside gene matches: 9. The V gene's germline CDR1 is SGHRS and CDR2 YFSETQ. CDR3 protein: CASSSLSGEAETQYF. CDR3 bases: TGCGCCAGCAGCTCGCTAAGCGGGGAGGCAGAGACCCAGTACTTC.